The subject of this entry is one T cell receptor beta chain. The sample is drawn from a study of blood T cell repertoires in COVID-19. At the level of the study: The analysed material was cDNA or gDNA that came from T cells, B-cell-depleted T cells, or PBMCs.

Sequenced by immunoSEQ multiplex PCR; TCRdb stores in-frame clones only, minus some. Here the sample spans roughly 170,000 clones, less than 85% being singletons. The CDR3 has 14 amino acids. CDR1 and CDR2 (germline): MDHEN, SYDVKM. Trimming took 8 bases from V and 8 from J; bases not matched to a gene: 6. Input material: PBMCs or T cells enriched from blood (not recorded which). The rearrangement joins TRBV28 to TRBJ2-2, with 12 bases that match TRBD2. The origin of this receptor is a man in his 60s who had recovered from COVID-19. The CDR3 here is CASRTSGVPGELFF. The CDR3 DNA is TGTGCCAGCCGGACTAGCGGGGTCCCAGGGGAGCTGTTTTTT.